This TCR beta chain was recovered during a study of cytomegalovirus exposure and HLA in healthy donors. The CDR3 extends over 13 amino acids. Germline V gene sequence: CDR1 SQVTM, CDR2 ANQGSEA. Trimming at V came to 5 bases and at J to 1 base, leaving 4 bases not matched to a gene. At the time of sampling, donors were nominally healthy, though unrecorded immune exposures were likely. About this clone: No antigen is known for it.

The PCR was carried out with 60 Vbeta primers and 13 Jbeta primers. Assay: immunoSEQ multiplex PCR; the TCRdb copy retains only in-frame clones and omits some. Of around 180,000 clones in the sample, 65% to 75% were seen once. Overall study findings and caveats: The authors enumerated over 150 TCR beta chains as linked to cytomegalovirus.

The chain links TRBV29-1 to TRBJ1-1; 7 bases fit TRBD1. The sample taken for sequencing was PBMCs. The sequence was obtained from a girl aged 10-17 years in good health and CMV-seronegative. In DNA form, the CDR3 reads TGCAGCGTTACAGGGGCGGAGAACACTGAAGCTTTCTTT. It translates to CSVTGAENTEAFF.